This T cell receptor (beta chain) was recorded in a study of cytomegalovirus exposure and HLA in healthy donors. General study points: Sequencing artifact likely explains a cluster of highly shared sequence variants. Reports indicate that TCR beta sequences accurately predicted the HLA-A and HLA-B alleles of most subjects. As was reported, the classifier diagnosed cytomegalovirus status with high specificity and sensitivity.

Worth noting for this clone: What it binds is unknown.

Amplification used 60 Vbeta primers and 13 Jbeta primers. Here immunoSEQ multiplex PCR was the method, and the copy in TCRdb shows in-frame clones only, minus some. The sample holds some 190,000 clones, over 70% seen once. The CDR3 has 14 residues. Germline V gene data show CDR1 as GTSNPN and CDR2 as SVGIG (reference sequence). V was clipped by 0 bases and J by 10 bases, with 13 bases between them. Source material: PBMCs. The rearrangement links TRBV30 to TRBJ1-6; no definite D call. The TCR was taken from a man younger than 35 in good health and CMV-seronegative. In DNA, the CDR3 is TGTGCCTGGAGTGTGTTACTCTTTACCTCACCCCTCCACTTT. The encoded protein is CAWSVLLFTSPLHF.